This TCR beta chain emerged from a study of molecular identifiers for immune sequencing clone quantification. Findings and limits, study-wide: Effector cells had over 99% of their molecules in clones above 20 RNA copies, while naive cells had under 1%.

This clonotype was recorded many times. Its target is not known. Germline V lookup: CDR1 MNHEY, CDR2 SVGEGT. CDR3 size: 15 residues. V was clipped by 2 bases and J by 5 bases; unmatched bases: 7. TCRdb analysed the PCR reads with MiXCR anew, one entry per CDR3 protein. The sample comprises 550,000 to 750,000 distinct CDR3 sequences, just under 20% of which are singletons, and 0.85% to 0.9% rests with the top ten. Based on a CD8+CD4-CCR7+CD45RA+ profile, naive CD8 T cells were sorted. The chain couples TRBV6-2 or TRBV6-3 to TRBJ1-1; 8 positions agree with TRBD1. The TCR originated in a human donor in good health. Some libraries in this study had Jurkat cell RNA spiked in. Sequences were obtained from naive CD8+ T cells from blood, with Jurkat cell RNA spiked in. Subset: FACS-sorted CD8+CD4-CCR7+CD45RA+ naive T cells. The CDR3 protein is CASSYAGQGRTEAFF. In DNA, the CDR3 is TGTGCCAGCAGTTACGCCGGACAGGGAAGGACTGAAGCTTTCTTT.